This T cell receptor beta chain was found in a study of blood T cells in healthy people across ages. General study findings and limits: Per million T cells, TCR beta diversity dropped about linearly as age rose. It was not known whether donors were CMV positive (a possible confounder of expanded clonotype changes).

Through a sample-barcoded 5' primer and a J-beta primer mix, a second PCR was run for roughly 7 to 12 cycles. Each cDNA was tagged by a template-switch adaptor containing 12 random nucleotides. A single record per CDR3 protein comes from TCRdb applying MiXCR to the 5' RACE reads. The table lists 850,000 or so distinct CDR3 sequences, more than 25% of them singletons. Of note for this clonotype: Its antigen is as yet unknown.

Trimming took 10 bases from V and 5 from J, leaving 15 bases between them. Germline V gives CDR1 SGHVS, CDR2 FQNEAQ. CDR3 length equals 14 residues. The sequence was obtained from a woman aged 80 or over in good health. Material for sequencing was blood. The chain links TRBV7-8 to TRBJ1-6; D remains ambiguous. As DNA, the CDR3 is TGTGCCACCACCCGGGGATGGGATAATTCACCCCTCCACTTT. Translated, it gives CATTRGWDNSPLHF.